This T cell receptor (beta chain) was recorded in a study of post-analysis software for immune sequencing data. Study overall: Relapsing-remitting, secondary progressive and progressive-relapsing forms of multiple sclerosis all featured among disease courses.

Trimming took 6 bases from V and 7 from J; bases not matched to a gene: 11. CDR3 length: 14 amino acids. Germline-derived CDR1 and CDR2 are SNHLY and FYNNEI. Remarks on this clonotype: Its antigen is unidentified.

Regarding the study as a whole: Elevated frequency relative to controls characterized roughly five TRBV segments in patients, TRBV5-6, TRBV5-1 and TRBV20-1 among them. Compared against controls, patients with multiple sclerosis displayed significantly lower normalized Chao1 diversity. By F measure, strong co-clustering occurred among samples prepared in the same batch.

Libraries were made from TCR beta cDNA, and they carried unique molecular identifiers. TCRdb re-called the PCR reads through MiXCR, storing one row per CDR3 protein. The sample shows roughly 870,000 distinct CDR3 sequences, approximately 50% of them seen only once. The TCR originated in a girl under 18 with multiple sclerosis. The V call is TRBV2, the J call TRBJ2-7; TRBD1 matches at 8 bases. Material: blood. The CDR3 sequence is CASRTGGLGREQYF. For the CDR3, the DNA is TGTGCCAGCAGAACAGGGGGGCTGGGTCGGGAGCAGTACTTC.